One sample yielded the 8 T cell receptor beta chains listed below, sequenced in a study of T cell responses to AZD1222 COVID-19 vaccine. Clones were sequenced by immunoSEQ multiplex PCR, and TCRdb holds only the in-frame ones, with some missing. The sample lists around 140,000 clones, 85% to 95% seen once, with roughly 9.1% in the top ten. The sequenced sample was peripheral blood, obtained on day 0 of AZD1222 vaccination. The source is an adult in good health.

The V call is TRBV2, the J call TRBJ2-7; D uncertain. The CDR3 spans 12 residues. The germline V and J ends were trimmed by 6 bases and 2 bases, with 8 bases remaining between them. The germline V gene has CDR1 SNHLY and CDR2 FYNNEI. CDR3 residues: CASSVTAYEQYF. CDR3 bases: TGTGCCAGCAGCGTTACTGCCTACGAGCAGTACTTC.

The chain employs TRBV7-8 and TRBJ2-3; D is unresolved. The CDR3 is 14 residues long. Trimming pared 2 bases from V and 4 bases from J, leaving 10 bases between. In germline, CDR1 is SGHVS, CDR2 FQNEAQ. As DNA, the CDR3 is TGTGCCAGCAGCTTAAGCTCGTATGCAGATACGCAGTATTTT. Translating it yields CASSLSSYADTQYF.

The table lists this clone with a count of one. This chain joins TRBV27 and TRBJ1-6; D call uncertain. CDR3 length equals 14 residues. The V end was cut by 4 bases, the J end by 0 bases, with 4 bases between. CDR1 is MNHEY, CDR2 SMNVEV, per germline (reference sequence). CDR3 bases: TGTGCCAGCAGTTCCAGCTCCTATAATTCACCCCTCCACTTT. It translates to CASSSSSYNSPLHF.

The rearrangement uses TRBV4-1 and TRBJ1-1; no definite D call. The CDR3 spans 14 residues. Germline assignment: CDR1 MGHRA and CDR2 YSYEKL. V was shortened by 2 bases and J by 0 bases, with 7 bases between the two germline ends. The CDR3 here is CASSQWHLNTEAFF. The DNA for the CDR3 is TGCGCCAGCAGCCAATGGCACTTGAACACTGAAGCTTTCTTT.

The V and J genes are TRBV3-1 (or the pseudogene TRBV3-2) and TRBJ1-2; the D gene is possibly TRBD1 (5 bases). The CDR3 consists of 16 residues. Germline CDR1 LGHDT, CDR2 YNNKEL (reference sequence). Between the trimmed V and J ends, which lost 4 bases and 0 bases, there was a span of 15 bases. In DNA form, the CDR3 reads TGTGCCAGCAGCCCCTTCGACAGACCAGCTAACTATGGCTACACCTTC. Encoded protein: CASSPFDRPANYGYTF.

The V gene is TRBV7-8, the J gene TRBJ2-5; weak D call: TRBD2 (6 bases). V lost 1 base to trimming and J lost 2 bases, with 14 bases between them. The CDR3 runs to 16 residues. The V gene's germline CDR1 is SGHVS and CDR2 FQNEAQ. CDR3 nucleotides: TGTGCCAGCAGCTTAGGGGGACTTGCCGCGCAAGAGACCCAGTACTTC. Protein: CASSLGGLAAQETQYF.

The chain uses TRBV5-6 and TRBJ2-7; D tentatively reads TRBD1 or TRBD2 (6 bases each). V shed 1 base and J shed 9 bases, with 11 bases lying between them. The CDR3 consists of 12 residues. Germline-derived CDR1 and CDR2 are SGHDT and YYEEEE. Here the CDR3 DNA reads TGTGCCAGCAGCTTGTGGGGGGCCGGGCAGTACTTC. Translating gives CASSLWGAGQYF.

The rearrangement uses TRBV27 and TRBJ1-1, with D hard to call. CDR3 length: 13 residues. V shed 5 bases and J shed 1 base, with 8 bases lying between them. Germline V gene sequence: CDR1 MNHEY, CDR2 SMNVEV (reference sequence). The CDR3 protein is CASSPQANTEAFF. CDR3 bases: TGTGCCAGCAGTCCGCAAGCGAACACTGAAGCTTTCTTT.